This TCR beta chain was documented in a study of T cell responses to AZD1222 COVID-19 vaccine. Findings and caveats of the study: The study found vaccine-associated CD4 TCRs spanning spike, dominant at 160-218 and 743-854.

The table came from immunoSEQ multiplex PCR; TCRdb's copy has only in-frame clones and leaves some out. The sample holds under 200,000 clones; more than 80% are singletons and the top ten take 3.5% to 5%. Points on this clone: Antigen unknown.

V was cut by 6 bases and J by 8 bases, with 11 bases left in between. Germline CDR1 reads SQVTM; CDR2 reads ANQGSEA. The CDR3 has 12 residues. The chain carries TRBV29-1 and TRBJ1-6; TRBD1 might be the D (6 bases). The sequencing here drew on peripheral blood, taken on day 0 of AZD1222 vaccination. The origin of this receptor is an adult in good health. This CDR3 reads CSVKSGDSPLHF. CDR3 sequence (DNA): TGCAGCGTAAAATCAGGGGATTCACCCCTCCACTTT.